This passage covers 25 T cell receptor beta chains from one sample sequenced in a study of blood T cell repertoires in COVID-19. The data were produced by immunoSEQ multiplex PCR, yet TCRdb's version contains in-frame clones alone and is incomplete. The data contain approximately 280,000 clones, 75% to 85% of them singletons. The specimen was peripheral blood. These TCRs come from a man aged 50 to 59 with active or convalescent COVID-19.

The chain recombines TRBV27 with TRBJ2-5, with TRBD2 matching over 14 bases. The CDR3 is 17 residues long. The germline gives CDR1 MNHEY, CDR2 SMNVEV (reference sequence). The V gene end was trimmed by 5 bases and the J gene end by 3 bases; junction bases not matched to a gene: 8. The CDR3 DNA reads TGTGCCAGCAGTCCAGTTGAGGGACTAGCGGGAGAAGAGACCCAGTACTTC. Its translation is CASSPVEGLAGEETQYF.

The CDR3 DNA reads as TGTGCCAGCCGTGCTAGCGGGAGGTTTTCAGATACGCAGTATTTT. Residues: CASRASGRFSDTQYF. V gene TRBV7-8 combines with J gene TRBJ2-3; 11 bases agree with TRBD2. V lost 8 bases to trimming and J lost 4 bases; unmatched junction nucleotides: 8. Germline V lookup: CDR1 SGHVS, CDR2 FQNEAQ. This CDR3 has 15 amino acids.

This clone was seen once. The DNA for the CDR3 is TGTGCCAGTAGCAACACGGGACTAGCGGGAGCGGGCACCGGGGAGCTGTTTTTT. It translates to CASSNTGLAGAGTGELFF. The rearrangement joins TRBV19 to TRBJ2-2, with 14 bases aligning to TRBD2. The V gene end was trimmed by 6 bases and the J gene end by 4 bases; junction bases not matched to a gene: 10. Germline V CDR1 and CDR2: LNHDA, SQIVND (reference sequence). This CDR3 is 18 amino acids long.

The CDR3 region has the DNA TGTGCCAGCAGCCTTACGACAAACACTGAAGCTTTCTTT. Translation: CASSLTTNTEAFF. The chain has TRBV27 and TRBJ1-1; D unclear. CDR3 length: 13 amino acids. V shed 6 bases and J shed 2 bases, with 10 bases lying between them. Looked up from germline, CDR1 is MNHEY and CDR2 is SMNVEV (reference sequence).

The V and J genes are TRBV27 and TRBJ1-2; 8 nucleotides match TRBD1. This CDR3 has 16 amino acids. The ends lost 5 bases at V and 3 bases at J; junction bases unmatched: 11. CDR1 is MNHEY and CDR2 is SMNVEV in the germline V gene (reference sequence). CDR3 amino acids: CASSLRTGRRHYGYTF. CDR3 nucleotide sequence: TGTGCCAGCAGTCTACGGACAGGGCGAAGGCACTATGGCTACACCTTC.

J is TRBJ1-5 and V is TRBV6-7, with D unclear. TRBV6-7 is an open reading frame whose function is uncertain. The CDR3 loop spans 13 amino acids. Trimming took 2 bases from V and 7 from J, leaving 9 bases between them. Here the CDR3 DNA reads TGTGCCAGCAGTTACGGTCGCGGACAGCCCCAGCATTTT. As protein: CASSYGRGQPQHF.

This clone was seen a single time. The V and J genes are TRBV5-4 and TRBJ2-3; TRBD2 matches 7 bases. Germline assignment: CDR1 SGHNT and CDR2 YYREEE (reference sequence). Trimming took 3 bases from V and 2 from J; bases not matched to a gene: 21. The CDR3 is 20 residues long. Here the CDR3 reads CASSSSRFGLGGRNTDTQYF. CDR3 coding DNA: TGTGCCAGCAGCTCATCAAGGTTCGGACTAGGCGGACGGAACACAGATACGCAGTATTTT.

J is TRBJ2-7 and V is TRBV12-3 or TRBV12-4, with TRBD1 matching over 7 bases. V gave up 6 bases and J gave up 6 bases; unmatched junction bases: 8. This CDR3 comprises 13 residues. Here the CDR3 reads CASRATGYGEQYF. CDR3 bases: TGTGCCAGCAGGGCGACAGGGTATGGCGAGCAGTACTTC.

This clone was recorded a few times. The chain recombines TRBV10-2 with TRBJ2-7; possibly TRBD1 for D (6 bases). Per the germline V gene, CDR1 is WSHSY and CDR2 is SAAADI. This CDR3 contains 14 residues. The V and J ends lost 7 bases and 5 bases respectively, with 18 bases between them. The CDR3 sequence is CASKGQGRTNEQYF. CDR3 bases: TGCGCCAGCAAAGGGCAGGGGCGGACCAACGAGCAGTACTTC.

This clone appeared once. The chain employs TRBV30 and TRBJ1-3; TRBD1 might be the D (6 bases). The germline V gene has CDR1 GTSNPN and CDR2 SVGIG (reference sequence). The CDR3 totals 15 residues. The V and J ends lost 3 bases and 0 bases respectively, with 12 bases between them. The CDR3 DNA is TGTGCCTGGAGCGGCGGGGGCAACTCTGGAAACACCATATATTTT. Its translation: CAWSGGGNSGNTIYF. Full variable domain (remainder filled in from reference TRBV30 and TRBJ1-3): SQTIHQWPATLVQPVGSPLSLECTVEGTSNPNLYWYRQAAGRGLQLLFYSVGIGQISSEVPQNLSASRPQDRQFILSSKKLLLSDSGFYLCAWSGGGNSGNTIYFGEGSWLTVV.

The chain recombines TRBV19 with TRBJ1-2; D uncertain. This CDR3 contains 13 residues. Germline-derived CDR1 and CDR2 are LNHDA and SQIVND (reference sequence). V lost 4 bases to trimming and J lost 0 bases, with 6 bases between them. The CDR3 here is CASSNAANYGYTF. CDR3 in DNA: TGTGCCAGTAGTAACGCGGCTAACTATGGCTACACCTTC.

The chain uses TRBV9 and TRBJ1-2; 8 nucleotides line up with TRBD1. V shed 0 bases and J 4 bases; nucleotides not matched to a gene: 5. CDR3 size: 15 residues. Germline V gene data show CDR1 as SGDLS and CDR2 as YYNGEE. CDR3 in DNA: TGTGCCAGCAGCGTAGCAAAGGACAGGGTCTATGGCTACACCTTC. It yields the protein CASSVAKDRVYGYTF.

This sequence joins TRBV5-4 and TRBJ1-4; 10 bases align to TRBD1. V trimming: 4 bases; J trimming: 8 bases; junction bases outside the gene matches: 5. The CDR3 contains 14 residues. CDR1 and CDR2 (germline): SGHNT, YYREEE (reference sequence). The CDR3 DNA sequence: TGTGCCAGCAGCCTTGACAGGGGGCGCGAAAAACTGTTTTTT. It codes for CASSLDRGREKLFF.

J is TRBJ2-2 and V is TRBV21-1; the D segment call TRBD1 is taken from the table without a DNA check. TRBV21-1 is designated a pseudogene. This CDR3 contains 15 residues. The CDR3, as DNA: TGTGCCAGCAGTCCGGGACAGGAAATCACCGGGGAGCTGTTTTTT. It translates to CASSPGQEITGELFF.

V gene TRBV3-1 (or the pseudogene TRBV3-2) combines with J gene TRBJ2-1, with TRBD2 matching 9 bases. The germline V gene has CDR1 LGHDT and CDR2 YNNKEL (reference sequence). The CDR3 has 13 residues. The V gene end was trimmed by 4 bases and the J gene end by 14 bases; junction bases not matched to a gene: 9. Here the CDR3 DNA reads TGTGCCAGCAGCCCTCCTAGCGGGACGGTGGAGTTCTTC. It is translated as CASSPPSGTVEFF.

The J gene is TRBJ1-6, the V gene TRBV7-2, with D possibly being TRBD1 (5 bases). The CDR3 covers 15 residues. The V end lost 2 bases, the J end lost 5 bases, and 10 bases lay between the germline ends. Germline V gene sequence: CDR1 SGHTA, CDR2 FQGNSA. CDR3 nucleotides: TGTGCCAGCAGCTTATTTGGCAGGGATAATTCACCCCTCCACTTT. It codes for CASSLFGRDNSPLHF.

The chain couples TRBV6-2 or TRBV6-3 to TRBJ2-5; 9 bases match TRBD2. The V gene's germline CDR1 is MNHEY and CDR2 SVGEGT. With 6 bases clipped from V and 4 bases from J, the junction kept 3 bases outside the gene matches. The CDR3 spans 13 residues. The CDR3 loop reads CASSKLAGETQYF. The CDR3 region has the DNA TGTGCCAGCAGCAAACTAGCGGGAGAGACCCAGTACTTC.

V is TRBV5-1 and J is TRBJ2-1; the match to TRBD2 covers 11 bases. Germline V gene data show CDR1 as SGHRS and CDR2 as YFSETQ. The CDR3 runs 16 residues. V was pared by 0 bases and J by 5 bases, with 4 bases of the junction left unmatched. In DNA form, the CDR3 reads TGCGCCAGCAGCTTGGAAATAGCGGGAGGGGACAATGAGCAGTTCTTC. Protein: CASSLEIAGGDNEQFF.

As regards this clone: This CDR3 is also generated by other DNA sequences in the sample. This chain's CDR3 is CASSEGQNYGYTF. The CDR3 nucleotides are TGTGCCAGCAGTGAAGGACAGAACTATGGCTACACCTTC. The chain links TRBV2 to TRBJ1-2; weak D call: TRBD1 (5 bases). This CDR3 has 13 amino acids. Between the trimmed V and J ends, which lost 1 base and 2 bases, there was a span of 5 bases. Germline-derived CDR1 and CDR2 are SNHLY and FYNNEI.

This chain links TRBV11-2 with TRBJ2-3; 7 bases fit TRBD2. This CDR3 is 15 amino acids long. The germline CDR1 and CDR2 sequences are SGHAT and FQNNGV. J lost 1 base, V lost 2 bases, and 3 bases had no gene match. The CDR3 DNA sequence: TGTGCCAGCAGCTTAATAGCGGGCGGCACAGATACGCAGTATTTT. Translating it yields CASSLIAGGTDTQYF.

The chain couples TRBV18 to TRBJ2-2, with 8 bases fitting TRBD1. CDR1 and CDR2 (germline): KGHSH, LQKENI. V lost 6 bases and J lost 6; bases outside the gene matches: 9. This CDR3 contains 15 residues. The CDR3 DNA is TGTGCCAGCTCCCAAAACAGGGGGAGTCCCGGGGAGCTGTTTTTT. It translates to CASSQNRGSPGELFF.

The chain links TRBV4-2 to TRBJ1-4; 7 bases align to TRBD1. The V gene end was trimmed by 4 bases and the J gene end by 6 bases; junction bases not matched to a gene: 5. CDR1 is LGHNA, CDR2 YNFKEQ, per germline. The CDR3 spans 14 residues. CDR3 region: CASSPSTGYEKLFF. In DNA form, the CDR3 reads TGTGCCAGCAGCCCATCGACAGGGTATGAAAAACTGTTTTTT.

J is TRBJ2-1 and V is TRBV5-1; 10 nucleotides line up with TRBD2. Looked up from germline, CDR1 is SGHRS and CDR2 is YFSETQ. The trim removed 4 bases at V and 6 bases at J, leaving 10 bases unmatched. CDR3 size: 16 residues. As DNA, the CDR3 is TGCGCCAGCAGCACACGAAGCGGGAGGGCAAGCAATGAGCAGTTCTTC. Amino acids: CASSTRSGRASNEQFF.

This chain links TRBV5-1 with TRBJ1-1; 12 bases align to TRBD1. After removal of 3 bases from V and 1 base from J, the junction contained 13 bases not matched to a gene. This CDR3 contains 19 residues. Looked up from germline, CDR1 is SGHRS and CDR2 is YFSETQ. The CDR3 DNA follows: TGCGCCAGCAGCTCGGAAGCCGGGACAGGGGGCGTAGGGAACACTGAAGCTTTCTTT. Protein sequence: CASSSEAGTGGVGNTEAFF. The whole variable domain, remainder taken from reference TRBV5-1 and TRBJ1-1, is KAGVTQTPRYLIKTRGQQVTLSCSPISGHRSVSWYQQTPGQGLQFLFEYFSETQRNKGNFPGRFSGRQFSNSRSEMNVSTLELGDSALYLCASSSEAGTGGVGNTEAFFGQGTRLTVV.

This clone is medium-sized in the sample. The CDR3 sequence: CASSQDLRQPLVETQYF. The CDR3 nucleotides read TGTGCCAGCAGCCAAGATTTGAGACAGCCTCTCGTGGAGACCCAGTACTTC. The chain is built from TRBV3-1 (or the pseudogene TRBV3-2) and TRBJ2-5, with a weak D call TRBD1 (5 bases). The CDR3 consists of 17 residues. The germline V and J ends were trimmed by 0 bases and 5 bases, with 19 bases remaining between them. Per the germline V gene, CDR1 is LGHDT and CDR2 is YNNKEL (reference sequence).